This TCR beta chain was obtained from a study of shared clonotypes between healthy human individuals. This clone turned up a few times. V lost 7 bases, J lost 2 bases, and 9 bases lay in between. The CDR3 covers 13 residues. Germline CDR1 WSHSY, CDR2 SAAADI. Some clones are missing from TCRdb's copy, which holds only in-frame ones; the method was immunoSEQ multiplex PCR. The table lists over a million clones, around three quarters of them singletons, with 0.6% to 0.75% in the top ten. The TCR was taken from a man aged 18 to 29 in good health. Some clones in this sample may be carry-over from other donors' samples. The sequencing input was memory CD4+ T cells from PBMCs. Subset here: CD45RA-negative fraction. The chain uses TRBV10-2 and TRBJ2-1; D is possibly TRBD1 (6 bases). CDR3 bases: TGCGCCAGCACTAAGGGGGCCTACAATGAGCAGTTCTTC. Translating gives CASTKGAYNEQFF.